These 30 T cell receptor beta chains came from one sample sequenced in a study of beta chain features in type 1 diabetes. The investigators reverse transcribed all of the isolated RNA, so they sequenced expressed TCRB transcripts. Sequenced by immunoSEQ multiplex PCR; TCRdb stores in-frame clones only, minus some. The table lists around 330,000 clones, 8% to 13% of them singletons. The sample taken for sequencing was naive CD4+ T cells from blood. The receptors shown here come from a woman aged 25 to 39 in good health.

This clone was detected only a few times. The chain combines TRBV5-1 with TRBJ1-1; 7 bases fit TRBD1. CDR3 length equals 15 residues. Germline V gene lookup returns CDR1 SGHRS and CDR2 YFSETQ. V shed 4 bases and J 6 bases; nucleotides not matched to a gene: 12. The CDR3 protein is CASSPVTGVSAEAFF. In nucleotides, the CDR3 is TGCGCCAGCAGCCCAGTTACAGGGGTGAGTGCTGAAGCTTTCTTT.

CDR3 nucleotide sequence: TGTGCCAGCAGCCCATCACCTAGCAAACGCAGGAATACGCAGTATTTT. The encoded protein is CASSPSPSKRRNTQYF. The chain joins TRBV9 to TRBJ2-3, with D perhaps matching TRBD2 (5 bases). Germline-derived CDR1 and CDR2 are SGDLS and YYNGEE. Trimming took off 4 bases at V and 7 bases at J, with 22 bases between the two ends. This CDR3 spans 16 amino acids.

In its sample, this clone was seen a few times. This chain joins TRBV2 and TRBJ2-7, with 8 bases fitting TRBD1. V lost 6 bases and J lost 4; bases outside the gene matches: 5. Germline-derived CDR1 and CDR2 are SNHLY and FYNNEI. The CDR3 is 13 residues long. The CDR3 bases are TGTGCCAGCAGACGGACAGGGATTTACGAGCAGTACTTC. This gives the protein CASRRTGIYEQYF.

Notes on this clone: The sample has other DNA sequences that encode this CDR3 too. This rearrangement joins TRBV6-1 to TRBJ2-7; D call uncertain. The CDR3 extends over 11 amino acids. V gave up 2 bases and J gave up 4 bases, with 3 bases separating them. Germline assignment: CDR1 MNHNS and CDR2 SASEGT. The CDR3 DNA is TGTGCCAGCAGTGAATTATACGAGCAGTACTTC. Translated, it gives CASSELYEQYF.

The chain has TRBV27 and TRBJ2-2, with 7 bases matching TRBD1. CDR1 is MNHEY and CDR2 is SMNVEV in the germline V gene (reference sequence). V gave up 3 bases and J gave up 3 bases; unmatched junction bases: 4. The CDR3 runs 15 residues. CDR3 nucleotides: TGTGCCAGCAGTTTGAGGGGGCGGGACACCGGGGAGCTGTTTTTT. This gives the protein CASSLRGRDTGELFF.

CDR3 amino acids: CATRDTDTQYF. DNA of the CDR3: TGTGCCACCCGGGACACAGATACGCAGTATTTT. The rearrangement joins TRBV10-3 to TRBJ2-3, with D perhaps matching TRBD2 (5 bases). The CDR3 covers 11 residues. V was pared by 10 bases and J by 2 bases, with 7 bases between. CDR1 is ENHRY and CDR2 is SYGVKD in the germline V gene.

This clone was recorded a few times. The chain uses TRBV7-8 and TRBJ2-3; unclear D gene. Germline CDR1 and CDR2: SGHVS and FQNEAQ. With 6 bases removed from V and 2 bases from J, the gap between germline ends came to 15 bases. CDR3 length: 15 residues. The chain's CDR3 is CASRQPGSDTDTQYF. In nucleotides, the CDR3 is TGTGCCAGCAGACAACCAGGATCTGACACAGATACGCAGTATTTT.

This chain joins TRBV7-2 and TRBJ2-7; a possible D gene is TRBD2 (6 bases). Trimming took off 1 base at V and 6 bases at J, with 13 bases between the two ends. The germline CDR1 and CDR2 sequences are SGHTA and FQGNSA. The CDR3 spans 14 residues. The DNA for the CDR3 is TGTGCCAGCAGCTTAGTGGGCGGGAATCTCGAGCAGTACTTC. Protein product: CASSLVGGNLEQYF.

The table lists this clone with a few counts. The chain has TRBV7-3 and TRBJ2-1; TRBD2 matches 14 bases. J lost 1 base, V lost 3 bases, and 5 bases had no gene match. The CDR3 has 18 amino acids. Per the germline V gene, CDR1 is SGHTA and CDR2 is FQGTGA. The CDR3 region is CASSFGTSGSNSYNEQFF. CDR3 bases: TGTGCCAGCAGCTTTGGGACTAGCGGGAGTAATTCCTACAATGAGCAGTTCTTC. Full variable domain (missing parts from reference TRBV7-3 and TRBJ2-1): GAGVSQTPSNKVTEKGKYVELRCDPISGHTALYWYRQSLGQGPEFLIYFQGTGAADDSGLPNDRFFAVRPEGSVSTLKIQRTERGDSAVYLCASSFGTSGSNSYNEQFFGPGTRLTVL.

The table lists this clone with a few counts. The gene calls are TRBV7-9 and TRBJ1-5; 11 nucleotides agree with TRBD1. Germline CDR1 is SEHNR and CDR2 is FQNEAQ (reference sequence). The junction had 9 bases not matched to a gene; V was cut back by 1 base and J by 4 bases. CDR3 length: 18 residues. CDR3 sequence reads: CASSLEGQGAASNQPQHF. CDR3 nucleotides: TGTGCCAGCAGCTTAGAAGGACAGGGGGCGGCCTCAAATCAGCCCCAGCATTTT.

Points on this clone: In the same sample, other DNA sequences code for this CDR3. The rearrangement links TRBV10-3 to TRBJ2-3; D is perhaps TRBD1 (5 bases). The germline gives CDR1 ENHRY, CDR2 SYGVKD. V lost 6 bases to trimming and J lost 1 base, with 5 bases between them. CDR3 length equals 12 residues. CDR3 in DNA: TGTGCCATCAGACAGGGCACAGATACGCAGTATTTT. It encodes CAIRQGTDTQYF.

This clone was observed a handful of times. The V gene is TRBV10-3, the J gene TRBJ1-1, with a possible D match to TRBD1 (5 bases). The V gene lost 6 bases and the J gene lost 3 bases, with 5 bases spanning the gap. In germline, CDR1 is ENHRY, CDR2 SYGVKD. CDR3 size: 11 residues. CDR3 region: CAIRTDTEAFF. The CDR3 DNA is TGTGCCATCAGGACAGACACTGAAGCTTTCTTT.

V is TRBV5-1 and J is TRBJ2-6; 8 positions agree with TRBD1. Trimming at V came to 3 bases and at J to 0 bases, leaving 5 bases not matched to a gene. This CDR3 has 17 amino acids. From germline, CDR1 is SGHRS and CDR2 YFSETQ. In DNA, the CDR3 is TGCGCCAGCAGCTCGGACAGGGCGCCCTCTGGGGCCAACGTCCTGACTTTC. It translates to CASSSDRAPSGANVLTF.

This chain links TRBV5-1 with TRBJ2-1; perhaps TRBD1 as D (6 bases). The germline V gene encodes CDR1 SGHRS and CDR2 YFSETQ. CDR3 length: 15 residues. V was clipped by 4 bases and J by 6 bases, with 17 bases between them. The CDR3 sequence: CASSVTGHSSNEQFF. For the CDR3, the DNA is TGCGCCAGCAGCGTCACGGGACACAGCTCCAATGAGCAGTTCTTC.

This clone has a handful of counts. The same CDR3 is also encoded by other DNA sequences in this sample. J is TRBJ2-5 and V is TRBV9; D remains ambiguous. V was shortened by 0 bases and J by 1 base, with 7 bases between the two germline ends. Germline V gives CDR1 SGDLS, CDR2 YYNGEE. This CDR3 has 14 residues. The CDR3 nucleotides read TGTGCCAGCAGCGTAGCTCCCTTCCAAGAGACCCAGTACTTC. It encodes CASSVAPFQETQYF.

In this sample, this clone turned up a few times. The J gene is TRBJ2-1, the V gene TRBV5-1; 11 bases line up with TRBD2. The length of the CDR3 is 16 residues. With V trimmed by 3 bases and J by 6 bases, 8 bases remained unmatched. Germline assignment: CDR1 SGHRS and CDR2 YFSETQ. As DNA, the CDR3 is TGCGCCAGCAGCTACCAACTAGCGGGAGAATTCAATGAGCAGTTCTTC. It translates to CASSYQLAGEFNEQFF.

The CDR3 DNA is TGTGCCAGCAGTCGTGACAGGGACTATGGCTACACCTTC. Translated, it gives CASSRDRDYGYTF. The rearrangement links TRBV6-5 to TRBJ1-2; 7 bases are shared with TRBD1. CDR3 length: 13 residues. Germline CDR1 reads MNHEY; CDR2 reads SVGAGI. The V and J ends lost 5 bases and 3 bases, in that order; junction bases with no gene match: 3.

This clone was counted between two and nine times. V usage is TRBV7-2 and J usage is TRBJ1-1; no clear D. Trimming took off 5 bases at V and 4 bases at J, with 11 bases between the two ends. Looked up from germline, CDR1 is SGHTA and CDR2 is FQGNSA. This CDR3 comprises 13 residues. This chain's CDR3 is CASSQEAATEAFF. CDR3 DNA: TGTGCCAGCAGCCAAGAAGCGGCCACTGAAGCTTTCTTT.

The J gene is TRBJ2-3, the V gene TRBV5-1; the D gene is possibly TRBD1 (6 bases). The CDR3 is 14 amino acids. Trimming stripped 4 bases from V and 3 bases from J, with 12 bases between. Germline CDR1 SGHRS, CDR2 YFSETQ. The CDR3: CASSPSGVTDTQYF. The CDR3 DNA sequence: TGCGCCAGCAGCCCCTCAGGGGTGACAGATACGCAGTATTTT.

This clone was observed a handful of times. V usage is TRBV30 and J usage is TRBJ2-5, with 9 bases that match TRBD2. CDR1 is GTSNPN, CDR2 SVGIG, per germline (reference sequence). The CDR3 has 17 amino acids. Trimming at V came to 2 bases and at J to 3 bases, leaving 13 bases not matched to a gene. In DNA, the CDR3 is TGTGCCTGGAGTCGTGGCGGGAGGGCCGGAACCGAAGAGACCCAGTACTTC. Its protein is CAWSRGGRAGTEETQYF.

This clone has only a few counts. The J gene is TRBJ1-2, the V gene TRBV19; 7 positions match TRBD1. CDR3 length equals 14 residues. V was clipped by 7 bases and J by 1 base; unmatched bases: 6. CDR1 and CDR2 (germline): LNHDA, SQIVND (reference sequence). CDR3 sequence reads: CASKGQPDNYGYTF. The CDR3, as DNA: TGTGCCAGTAAGGGACAGCCTGATAACTATGGCTACACCTTC.

CDR3 nucleotide sequence: TGTGCCAGCTCACCCACTAGCGGGAGGGCCACAGATACGCAGTATTTT. It translates to CASSPTSGRATDTQYF. The V call is TRBV18, the J call TRBJ2-3, with 13 bases matching TRBD2. The CDR3 totals 16 residues. The V gene's germline CDR1 is KGHSH and CDR2 LQKENI. The trim removed 3 bases at V and 2 bases at J, leaving 2 bases unmatched.

This clone was counted between two and nine times. The chain joins TRBV27 to TRBJ2-2; TRBD1 matches at 8 bases. V lost 6 bases to trimming and J lost 7 bases; unmatched junction nucleotides: 7. Germline V gene lookup returns CDR1 MNHEY and CDR2 SMNVEV (reference sequence). The CDR3 runs 14 residues. CDR3 sequence (DNA): TGTGCCAGCAGCTCCGGACAGGGAAGCGGGGAGCTGTTTTTT. Translation: CASSSGQGSGELFF.

The rearrangement uses TRBV29-1 and TRBJ1-4; TRBD1 might be the D (5 bases). The CDR3 is 14 amino acids. From germline, CDR1 is SQVTM and CDR2 ANQGSEA. With 1 base removed from V and 4 bases from J, the gap between germline ends came to 10 bases. CDR3 region: CSVEVTGLNEKLFF. CDR3 in DNA: TGCAGCGTTGAAGTCACAGGTCTTAATGAAAAACTGTTTTTT.

This clone was seen a few times. The rearrangement uses TRBV4-3 and TRBJ2-5; 11 nucleotides agree with TRBD2. The V and J ends lost 0 bases and 4 bases, in that order; junction bases with no gene match: 10. Germline CDR1 and CDR2: LGHNA and YSLEER. The CDR3 is 18 amino acids. For the CDR3, the DNA is TGCGCCAGCAGCCAAGAAAATAGCGGGAGGGCAAGGCCAGAGACCCAGTACTTC. Its translation: CASSQENSGRARPETQYF.

The genes are TRBV7-3 and TRBJ2-1, with 11 nucleotides matching TRBD2. The CDR3 contains 15 residues. Germline V gene lookup returns CDR1 SGHTA and CDR2 FQGTGA. Germline trimming cut 3 bases from V and 5 bases from J; bases unmatched to any gene: 3. In DNA form, the CDR3 reads TGTGCCAGCAGCTTTGAACTAGCGGGAGACAATGAGCAGTTCTTC. As protein: CASSFELAGDNEQFF.

The rearrangement joins TRBV9 to TRBJ2-2; possible D gene TRBD2, 5 bases. Trimming shortened V by 0 bases and J by 5 bases, and 11 bases separated the two germline ends. Per the germline V gene, CDR1 is SGDLS and CDR2 is YYNGEE. The CDR3 covers 15 residues. As DNA, the CDR3 is TGTGCCAGCAGCGTAGAGGGTAGAGGGACCGGGGAGCTGTTTTTT. It encodes CASSVEGRGTGELFF. The full variable domain, with the rest looked up from reference TRBV9 and TRBJ2-2, is DSGVTQTPKHLITATGQRVTLRCSPRSGDLSVYWYQQSLDQGLQFLIQYYNGEERAKGNILERFSAQQFPDLHSELNLSSLELGDSALYFCASSVEGRGTGELFFGEGSRLTVL.

This chain links TRBV30 with TRBJ2-1; 9 bases agree with TRBD2. The V gene's germline CDR1 is GTSNPN and CDR2 SVGIG (reference sequence). The CDR3 totals 14 residues. The trim removed 0 bases at V and 10 bases at J, leaving 7 bases unmatched. This CDR3 reads CAWSVGGRAHEQFF. In nucleotides, the CDR3 is TGTGCCTGGAGTGTAGGCGGGAGGGCTCACGAGCAGTTCTTC.

The rearrangement links TRBV5-8 to TRBJ1-2; D unresolved. In germline, CDR1 is SGHTS, CDR2 YDEGEE. V was cut by 2 bases and J by 3 bases, with 11 bases left in between. This CDR3 contains 14 residues. Written as DNA, the CDR3 is TGTGCCAGCAGCTTTTCCCACGGGGACTATGGCTACACCTTC. The encoded protein is CASSFSHGDYGYTF. Drawing the rest from reference TRBV5-8 and TRBJ1-2, the complete variable domain is EAGVTQSPTHLIKTRGQQATLRCSPISGHTSVYWYQQALGLGLQFLLWYDEGEERNRGNFPPRFSGRQFPNYSSELNVNALELEDSALYLCASSFSHGDYGYTFGSGTRLTVV.

This clone showed up just a few times. This chain joins TRBV13 and TRBJ2-4; D is ambiguous. V gave up 1 base and J gave up 3 bases, with 4 bases separating them. The germline V gene has CDR1 PRHDT and CDR2 FYEKMQ (reference sequence). The CDR3 totals 13 residues. CDR3 DNA sequence: TGTGCCAGCAGCTTAGCCCGCAAAAACATTCAGTACTTC. This translates into CASSLARKNIQYF. The variable domain in full, with the rest retrieved from reference TRBV13 and TRBJ2-4, is AAGVIQSPRHLIKEKRETATLKCYPIPRHDTVYWYQQGPGQDPQFLISFYEKMQSDKGSIPDRFSAQQFSDYHSELNMSSLELGDSALYFCASSLARKNIQYFGAGTRLSVL.